The 31 T cell receptor beta chains reported below all come from one sample, sequenced in a study of siplizumab effects on memory and regulatory T cells. Libraries were prepared by immunoSEQ multiplex PCR; TCRdb keeps only in-frame clonotypes and omits some of them. The repertoire holds approximately 100,000 clones, 90% to 95% seen once, with about 0.78% in the top ten. Sequenced sample: Tregs sorted from blood. The receptors shown here come from a human donor in good health.

V usage is TRBV6-5 and J usage is TRBJ1-1; D remains ambiguous. Germline CDR1 reads MNHEY; CDR2 reads SVGAGI. V was clipped by 0 bases and J by 0 bases, with 5 bases between them. The CDR3 has 14 amino acids. The CDR3 DNA reads TGTGCCAGCAGTTACTCTGCAATGAACACTGAAGCTTTCTTT. Translation: CASSYSAMNTEAFF.

The chain is built from TRBV7-9 and TRBJ2-5; 7 nucleotides align to TRBD1. The trim removed 5 bases at V and 3 bases at J, leaving 6 bases unmatched. This CDR3 has 14 amino acids. CDR1 and CDR2 from the germline V gene are SEHNR and FQNEAQ (reference sequence). DNA for the CDR3: TGTGCCAGCAGCCGTGGGACAGTCAAAGAGACCCAGTACTTC. Its protein product is CASSRGTVKETQYF.

The genes are TRBV5-6 and TRBJ1-5; tentatively, D is TRBD1 (6 bases). V was cut by 1 base and J by 2 bases, with 10 bases left in between. Per germline, CDR1 SGHDT and CDR2 YYEEEE. The CDR3 loop spans 15 amino acids. The CDR3 sequence: CASSLRGWGNQPQHF. The CDR3 nucleotides are TGTGCCAGCAGCTTGAGGGGGTGGGGCAATCAGCCCCAGCATTTT. Combining the CDR3 with reference TRBV5-6 and TRBJ1-5 gives the whole variable domain DAGVTQSPTHLIKTRGQQVTLRCSPKSGHDTVSWYQQALGQGPQFIFQYYEEEERQRGNFPDRFSGHQFPNYSSELNVNALLLGDSALYLCASSLRGWGNQPQHFGDGTRLSIL.

V gene TRBV19 combines with J gene TRBJ1-2; 9 bases align to TRBD1. There are 17 residues in the CDR3. Losses at the gene ends were 5 bases for V and 2 bases for J; bases not matched to a gene: 12. Germline V lookup: CDR1 LNHDA, CDR2 SQIVND (reference sequence). CDR3 amino acids: CASSRGRTGEFNYGYTF. CDR3 bases: TGTGCCAGTAGTCGGGGACGGACAGGGGAATTCAACTATGGCTACACCTTC.

The rearrangement links TRBV12-5 to TRBJ2-3; 9 bases fit TRBD1. In germline, CDR1 is LGHNT, CDR2 FRNRAP. Germline trimming cut 2 bases from V and 5 bases from J; bases unmatched to any gene: 5. The length of the CDR3 is 15 residues. The CDR3 reads CASGLLQGALDTQYF. The CDR3 nucleotides read TGTGCTAGTGGTTTGTTACAGGGGGCGTTAGATACGCAGTATTTT. The full variable domain, rest sourced from reference TRBV12-5 and TRBJ2-3, is DARVTQTPRHKVTEMGQEVTMRCQPILGHNTVFWYRQTMMQGLELLAYFRNRAPLDDSGMPKDRFSAEMPDATLATLKIQPSEPRDSAVYFCASGLLQGALDTQYFGPGTRLTVL.

The genes are TRBV7-9 and TRBJ1-1; 10 positions match TRBD1. The germline V gene encodes CDR1 SEHNR and CDR2 FQNEAQ (reference sequence). Trimming cost V 5 bases and J 11 bases; bases outside gene matches: 11. The CDR3 has 14 amino acids. The CDR3 DNA sequence: TGTGCCAGCAGCCGCCAGACAGGGGGCTTCACGGCTTTCTTT. Translating it yields CASSRQTGGFTAFF.

The V gene is TRBV5-1, the J gene TRBJ2-1; D may be TRBD1 (5 bases). CDR1 SGHRS and CDR2 YFSETQ come from the germline V gene. The CDR3 has 12 residues. Trimming took off 2 bases at V and 9 bases at J, with 9 bases between the two ends. The DNA for the CDR3 is TGCGCCAGCAGCTTAGGGGAAATTGAGCAGTTCTTC. The encoded protein is CASSLGEIEQFF.

In nucleotides, the CDR3 is TGTGCCAGCAGTTTAGGTGGAGATAATTCACCCCTCCACTTT. This sequence encodes CASSLGGDNSPLHF. V is TRBV27 and J is TRBJ1-6; D is uncertain. Trimming stripped 2 bases from V and 5 bases from J, with 7 bases between. The germline CDR1 and CDR2 sequences are MNHEY and SMNVEV (reference sequence). The CDR3 length is 14 residues.

The rearrangement joins TRBV5-1 to TRBJ2-1; D could derive from TRBD1 or TRBD2 (5 bases each). The CDR3 is 14 amino acids. With 4 bases removed from V and 5 bases from J, the gap between germline ends came to 13 bases. Germline V gives CDR1 SGHRS, CDR2 YFSETQ. CDR3 nucleotides: TGCGCCAGCAGCGCCGGGACGGCCAACAATGAGCAGTTCTTC. This codes for CASSAGTANNEQFF.

The chain links TRBV19 to TRBJ2-1, with 11 bases that match TRBD2. The V segment lost 0 bases and the J segment 6 bases; nucleotides outside the gene matches: 22. Germline V gene sequence: CDR1 LNHDA, CDR2 SQIVND (reference sequence). The CDR3 extends over 22 amino acids. The CDR3 loop is CASSIDPLGGRRTSGWINEQFF. DNA for the CDR3: TGTGCCAGTAGTATAGATCCCCTGGGGGGGCGAAGGACTAGCGGGTGGATCAATGAGCAGTTCTTC.

The chain couples TRBV19 to TRBJ1-2; a possible D gene is TRBD1 (5 bases). This CDR3 has 14 amino acids. Per the germline V gene, CDR1 is LNHDA and CDR2 is SQIVND (reference sequence). The germline V and J ends were trimmed by 5 bases and 8 bases, with 18 bases remaining between them. CDR3 DNA: TGTGCCAGTAGTCCCTATACAGGCTCGGGAGGCTACACCTTC. This gives the protein CASSPYTGSGGYTF.

The chain couples TRBV29-1 to TRBJ1-2; 7 bases map to TRBD1. The V gene end was trimmed by 2 bases and the J gene end by 9 bases; junction bases not matched to a gene: 9. The CDR3 is 13 amino acids. The V gene's germline CDR1 is SQVTM and CDR2 ANQGSEA. CDR3 residues: CSVETSGQFRYTF. The DNA of the CDR3 is TGCAGCGTTGAAACCTCGGGACAGTTTCGCTACACCTTC.

The J gene is TRBJ2-5, the V gene TRBV11-2, with a tentative D call TRBD2 (5 bases). The CDR3 runs 13 residues. V was pared by 1 base and J by 4 bases, with 7 bases between. Germline values: CDR1 SGHAT, CDR2 FQNNGV. CDR3 region: CASSLAAGETQYF. CDR3 DNA sequence: TGTGCCAGCAGCTTAGCGGCGGGAGAGACCCAGTACTTC.

This clone was seen only once. The genes are TRBV7-9 and TRBJ2-2; 15 bases are shared with TRBD2. The CDR3 has 17 residues. The germline CDR1 and CDR2 sequences are SEHNR and FQNEAQ (reference sequence). The trim removed 3 bases at V and 3 bases at J, leaving 2 bases unmatched. The CDR3 nucleotides are TGTGCCAGCAGCTTGGGACTAGCGGGGGGACACACCGGGGAGCTGTTTTTT. Translated: CASSLGLAGGHTGELFF.

The chain employs TRBV18 and TRBJ2-2, with a weak D call TRBD1 (5 bases). This CDR3 is 18 amino acids long. Germline V lookup: CDR1 KGHSH, CDR2 LQKENI. V dropped 8 bases and J dropped 0 bases, with 22 bases sitting between them. CDR3 nucleotides: TGTGCCAGCACTCGACCTTCAGGTTCCAGGGCGAACACCGGGGAGCTGTTTTTT. Residues: CASTRPSGSRANTGELFF.

The genes are TRBV5-1 and TRBJ1-6; D is perhaps TRBD1 (5 bases). This CDR3 has 14 amino acids. CDR1 and CDR2 from the germline V gene are SGHRS and YFSETQ. V was clipped by 4 bases and J by 5 bases, with 10 bases between them. The CDR3 nucleotides read TGCGCCAGCAGCAGGGGAAGCGATAATTCACCCCTCCACTTT. It is translated as CASSRGSDNSPLHF.

The V and J genes are TRBV6-5 and TRBJ2-7; 8 bases match TRBD2. This CDR3 has 12 residues. CDR1 MNHEY and CDR2 SVGAGI come from the germline V gene. With V trimmed by 8 bases and J by 3 bases, 3 bases remained unmatched. The CDR3, as DNA: TGTGCCAGCGTCGGGGGGGGCTACGAGCAGTACTTC. Residues: CASVGGGYEQYF.

The chain is built from TRBV5-4 and TRBJ2-7; D not certain. Germline-derived CDR1 and CDR2 are SGHNT and YYREEE (reference sequence). This CDR3 comprises 12 residues. The ends were cut back, 0 bases at V and 4 bases at J, with 5 bases in the middle. DNA of the CDR3: TGTGCCAGCAGCTTGGGCGGATACGAGCAGTACTTC. It is translated as CASSLGGYEQYF. The full variable domain, completed using reference TRBV5-4 and TRBJ2-7, is ETGVTQSPTHLIKTRGQQVTLRCSSQSGHNTVSWYQQALGQGPQFIFQYYREEENGRGNFPPRFSGLQFPNYSSELNVNALELDDSALYLCASSLGGYEQYFGPGTRLTVT.

V is TRBV18 and J is TRBJ2-7; perhaps TRBD2 as D (7 bases). CDR1 and CDR2 (germline): KGHSH, LQKENI. This CDR3 is 14 amino acids long. Trimming cost V 6 bases and J 4 bases, with 16 bases left between them. The CDR3 here is CASSSRGPLYEQYF. The CDR3 DNA reads as TGTGCCAGCTCGTCGCGGGGGCCCCTATACGAGCAGTACTTC.

This clone is a singleton in its sample. The chain is built from TRBV18 and TRBJ2-5; no reliable D call. Per germline, CDR1 KGHSH and CDR2 LQKENI. Trimming took off 2 bases at V and 2 bases at J, with 6 bases between the two ends. The CDR3 runs to 13 residues. This CDR3 reads CASSPTQQETQYF. The CDR3 DNA is TGTGCCAGCTCACCAACCCAACAAGAGACCCAGTACTTC.

The genes are TRBV6-6 and TRBJ1-1, with D hard to call. The CDR3 is 15 amino acids. CDR1 is MNHNY and CDR2 is SVGAGI in the germline V gene (reference sequence). V lost 0 bases, J lost 5 bases, and 13 bases lay in between. CDR3 protein: CASSYSYTISTEAFF. Written as DNA, the CDR3 is TGTGCCAGCAGTTACTCTTACACCATCTCGACTGAAGCTTTCTTT.

In DNA form, the CDR3 reads TGTGCCAGTGTGGGGCAGAACTACGAGCAGTACTTC. It is translated as CASVGQNYEQYF. V usage is TRBV6-5 and J usage is TRBJ2-7, with D perhaps TRBD1 (5 bases). This CDR3 has 12 amino acids. Germline values: CDR1 MNHEY, CDR2 SVGAGI. Trimming removed 9 bases from V and 3 bases from J, with 12 bases in between.

V is TRBV5-1 and J is TRBJ2-7; 12 bases are a match to TRBD1. The V gene end was trimmed by 4 bases and the J gene end by 6 bases; junction bases not matched to a gene: 11. CDR3 size: 16 residues. Germline lookup yields CDR1 SGHRS and CDR2 YFSETQ. The CDR3 reads CASSGGQGALNGEQYF. The CDR3 DNA is TGCGCCAGCAGCGGGGGACAGGGGGCGTTGAATGGCGAGCAGTACTTC.

The gene calls are TRBV6-5 and TRBJ2-5; 11 positions agree with TRBD2. Matching the DNA end better, TRBJ2-7 makes the J call doubtful. The CDR3 is made up of 15 amino acids. CDR1 and CDR2 (germline): MNHEY, SVGAGI. The CDR3 loop reads CASSYRTSGFYEQYF. CDR3 nucleotides: TGTGCCAGCAGTTACCGGACTAGCGGGTTCTACGAGCAGTACTTC.

This rearrangement joins TRBV2 to TRBJ1-4; 8 positions agree with TRBD1. V trimming: 5 bases; J trimming: 1 base; junction bases outside the gene matches: 0. Germline V CDR1 and CDR2: SNHLY, FYNNEI. This CDR3 contains 14 residues. In DNA form, the CDR3 reads TGTGCCAGCAGTACAGGGGGAACTAATGAAAAACTGTTTTTT. Amino acids: CASSTGGTNEKLFF.

The chain has TRBV2 and TRBJ2-1; the D is unclear. Germline lookup yields CDR1 SNHLY and CDR2 FYNNEI. The V gene lost 6 bases and the J gene lost 15 bases, with 18 bases spanning the gap. The CDR3 loop spans 12 amino acids. CDR3 loop: CASRLGGLGVFF. DNA of the CDR3: TGTGCCAGCAGGTTGGGTGGGCTAGGCGTGTTCTTC. Together with reference TRBV2 and TRBJ2-1, the CDR3 gives the full variable domain: EPEVTQTPSHQVTQMGQEVILRCVPISNHLYFYWYRQILGQKVEFLVSFYNNEISEKSEIFDDQFSVERPDGSNFTLKIRSTKLEDSAMYFCASRLGGLGVFFGPGTRLTVL.

V usage is TRBV27 and J usage is TRBJ2-7; 7 bases are shared with TRBD2. CDR3 length equals 13 residues. The ends lost 6 bases at V and 4 bases at J; junction bases unmatched: 6. CDR1 is MNHEY and CDR2 is SMNVEV in the germline V gene (reference sequence). The CDR3 nucleotides read TGTGCCAGCAGACGGGGAGGGGTTTACGAGCAGTACTTC. Translating gives CASRRGGVYEQYF.

The chain is built from TRBV29-1 and TRBJ2-5; either TRBD1 or TRBD2 may fit D (5 bases each). V was shortened by 6 bases and J by 1 base, with 12 bases between the two germline ends. Germline-derived CDR1 and CDR2 are SQVTM and ANQGSEA. This CDR3 spans 13 amino acids. The CDR3 loop reads CSVSLGVQETQYF. The DNA for the CDR3 is TGCAGCGTATCCTTGGGGGTCCAAGAGACCCAGTACTTC. The variable domain in full, with the rest retrieved from reference TRBV29-1 and TRBJ2-5, is SAVISQKPSRDICQRGTSLTIQCQVDSQVTMMFWYRQQPGQSLTLIATANQGSEATYESGFVIDKFPISRPNLTFSTLTVSNMSPEDSSIYLCSVSLGVQETQYFGPGTRLLVL.

This chain joins TRBV5-6 and TRBJ2-5; perhaps TRBD2 as D (5 bases). Germline V gene sequence: CDR1 SGHDT, CDR2 YYEEEE. This CDR3 is 14 amino acids long. The ends were cut back, 3 bases at V and 4 bases at J, with 13 bases in the middle. Written as DNA, the CDR3 is TGTGCCAGCAGCTGGACTTTACTGGGAGAGACCCAGTACTTC. Its translation: CASSWTLLGETQYF.

This chain connects TRBV6-5 to TRBJ1-1; D not certain. Trimming stripped 3 bases from V and 0 bases from J, with 14 bases between. The CDR3 extends over 16 amino acids. Germline CDR1 and CDR2: MNHEY and SVGAGI. For the CDR3, the DNA is TGTGCCAGCAGTTATCGGGGTATCGTTATGAACACTGAAGCTTTCTTT. This gives the protein CASSYRGIVMNTEAFF.

This clone was seen only a few times. The CDR3: CASSAGQGVEAFF. The CDR3 nucleotides are TGTGCCAGCAGCGCAGGACAGGGTGTCGAAGCTTTCTTT. The genes are TRBV9 and TRBJ1-1; 8 bases align to TRBD1. Per the germline V gene, CDR1 is SGDLS and CDR2 is YYNGEE. J gave up 8 bases and V 3 bases, and 6 bases lay outside the gene matches. This CDR3 is built from 13 residues. The full variable domain, with the rest looked up from reference TRBV9 and TRBJ1-1, is DSGVTQTPKHLITATGQRVTLRCSPRSGDLSVYWYQQSLDQGLQFLIQYYNGEERAKGNILERFSAQQFPDLHSELNLSSLELGDSALYFCASSAGQGVEAFFGQGTRLTVV.